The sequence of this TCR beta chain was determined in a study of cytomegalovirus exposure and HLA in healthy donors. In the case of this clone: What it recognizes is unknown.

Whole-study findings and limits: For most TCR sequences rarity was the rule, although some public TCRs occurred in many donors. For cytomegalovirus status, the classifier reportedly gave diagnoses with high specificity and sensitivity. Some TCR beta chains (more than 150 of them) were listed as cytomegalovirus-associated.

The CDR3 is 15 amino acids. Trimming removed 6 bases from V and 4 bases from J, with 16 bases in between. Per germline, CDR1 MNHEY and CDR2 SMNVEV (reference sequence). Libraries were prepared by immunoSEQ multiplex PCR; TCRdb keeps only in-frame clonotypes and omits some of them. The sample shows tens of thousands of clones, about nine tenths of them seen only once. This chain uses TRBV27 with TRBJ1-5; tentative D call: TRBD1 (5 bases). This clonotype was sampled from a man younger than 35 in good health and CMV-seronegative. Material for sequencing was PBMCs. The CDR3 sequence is CASSDGGVWNQPQHF. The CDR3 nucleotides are TGTGCCAGCAGCGATGGGGGGGTCTGGAATCAGCCCCAGCATTTT.